This entry lists 24 T cell receptor beta chains sequenced from one sample in a study of control samples from healthy donors and cancer patients. Profiling relied on immunoSEQ multiplex PCR, and the TCRdb table lists in-frame clones only, not all of them. Among fewer than 95,000 clones listed, around 83% were seen once. Sequencing was carried out using blood. These TCRs come from a woman in her 50s in good health.

The chain employs TRBV15 and TRBJ2-1, with D uncertain. This CDR3 region has 16 residues. Trimming shortened V by 0 bases and J by 0 bases, and 9 bases separated the two germline ends. Germline CDR1 LNHNV, CDR2 YYDKDF (reference sequence). The CDR3 DNA reads TGTGCCACCAGCAGAGATTTACAAAGCTCCTACAATGAGCAGTTCTTC. Translation gives CATSRDLQSSYNEQFF.

In this sample, this clone turned up once. The chain combines TRBV6-1 with TRBJ1-1; 8 bases are shared with TRBD1. The CDR3 length is 16 residues. J lost 3 bases, V lost 2 bases, and 8 bases had no gene match. CDR1 is MNHNS, CDR2 SASEGT, per germline. In nucleotides, the CDR3 is TGTGCCAGCAGTGAATTCGGCAGGGGGCGGCACACTGAAGCTTTCTTT. It translates to CASSEFGRGRHTEAFF.

This chain joins TRBV27 and TRBJ2-7; D gene uncertain. The CDR3 is made up of 13 amino acids. The ends were cut back, 5 bases at V and 1 base at J, with 9 bases in the middle. Looked up from germline, CDR1 is MNHEY and CDR2 is SMNVEV (reference sequence). CDR3 in DNA: TGTGCCAGCAGTGGCGAGAATTCCTACGAGCAGTACTTC. It translates to CASSGENSYEQYF.

This clone came up once. The J gene is TRBJ2-3, the V gene TRBV7-2; tentative D call: TRBD2 (6 bases). The CDR3 has 18 amino acids. The V gene's germline CDR1 is SGHTA and CDR2 FQGNSA. The ends were cut back, 1 base at V and 4 bases at J, with 21 bases in the middle. CDR3 DNA: TGTGCCAGCAGCTTAGGCTGGCGGGGCCGAAGAAGCGCAGATACGCAGTATTTT. Amino acids: CASSLGWRGRRSADTQYF.

This clone was detected only once. This chain joins TRBV5-8 and TRBJ2-5; 7 bases line up with TRBD1. Per germline, CDR1 SGHTS and CDR2 YDEGEE. This CDR3 contains 15 residues. The V and J ends lost 5 bases and 1 base, in that order; junction bases with no gene match: 8. The CDR3 spells CASSRGQAGQETQYF. CDR3 in DNA: TGTGCCAGCAGTCGAGGACAGGCTGGCCAAGAGACCCAGTACTTC.

The chain combines TRBV9 with TRBJ2-1, with 9 nucleotides matching TRBD2. Germline V gene lookup returns CDR1 SGDLS and CDR2 YYNGEE. This CDR3 spans 18 amino acids. The V segment lost 0 bases and the J segment 7 bases; nucleotides outside the gene matches: 14. In DNA, the CDR3 is TGTGCCAGCAGCGTAGCTACGAGTGGGCTAGCGGGACAAAATGAGCAGTTCTTC. Translated: CASSVATSGLAGQNEQFF.

The chain has TRBV6-5 and TRBJ1-1; TRBD1 might be the D (5 bases). The CDR3 covers 15 residues. Trimming left V 6 bases short and J 10 bases short, with 24 bases between. The germline V gene has CDR1 MNHEY and CDR2 SVGAGI. DNA for the CDR3: TGTGCCAGCAGCGGGTGGAGTGGGGCCGCGGTAGGAGCTTTCTTT. Amino acid sequence: CASSGWSGAAVGAFF.

The chain combines TRBV11-3 with TRBJ2-5; 11 positions match TRBD1. The V gene's germline CDR1 is SGHNT and CDR2 YENEEA. V trimming: 5 bases; J trimming: 5 bases; junction bases outside the gene matches: 7. The CDR3 contains 15 residues. The CDR3 region has the DNA TGTGCCAGCAGCCCAAGGACAGGGGGCGCGGAGACCCAGTACTTC. Its protein product is CASSPRTGGAETQYF. The full variable domain, its missing parts supplied by reference TRBV11-3 and TRBJ2-5, is EAGVVQSPRYKIIEKKQPVAFWCNPISGHNTLYWYLQNLGQGPELLIRYENEEAVDDSQLPKDRFSAERLKGVDSTLKIQPAELGDSAVYLCASSPRTGGAETQYFGPGTRLLVL.

This clone was detected once. The chain links TRBV18 to TRBJ2-3, with D possibly called TRBD1 or TRBD2 (5 bases each). The CDR3 is made up of 15 amino acids. The V end lost 3 bases, the J end lost 2 bases, and 12 bases lay between the germline ends. The germline V gene has CDR1 KGHSH and CDR2 LQKENI. The CDR3 region has the DNA TGTGCCAGCTCACCCAACGGGGCCTACACAGATACGCAGTATTTT. This encodes CASSPNGAYTDTQYF.

The CDR3 sequence is CASSPGDRGNTEAFF. CDR3 nucleotides: TGTGCCAGCAGCCCTGGGGACAGAGGGAACACTGAAGCTTTCTTT. The V gene is TRBV28, the J gene TRBJ1-1, with 7 bases that match TRBD1. Per the germline V gene, CDR1 is MDHEN and CDR2 is SYDVKM. CDR3 length: 15 residues. The V segment lost 6 bases and the J segment 1 base; nucleotides outside the gene matches: 8.

The CDR3 coding sequence is TGCGCCAGCAGCGTTACGGGGACGAACACCGGGGAGCTGTTTTTT. Protein: CASSVTGTNTGELFF. This chain uses TRBV5-1 with TRBJ2-2; D might be TRBD2 (5 bases). V dropped 4 bases and J dropped 0 bases, with 10 bases sitting between them. Germline-derived CDR1 and CDR2 are SGHRS and YFSETQ. This CDR3 is built from 15 residues.

CDR3 amino acids: CASSLKGAGVYSPLHF. The CDR3 region has the DNA TGTGCCAGCAGCCTCAAGGGGGCAGGGGTATATTCACCCCTCCACTTT. This chain links TRBV3-1 (or the pseudogene TRBV3-2) with TRBJ1-6, with 7 nucleotides matching TRBD1. Trimming cost V 4 bases and J 8 bases; bases outside gene matches: 11. The CDR3 totals 16 residues. Germline CDR1 is LGHDT and CDR2 is YNNKEL (reference sequence).

This clone was recorded only once. The chain is built from TRBV3-1 (or the pseudogene TRBV3-2) and TRBJ2-1; TRBD2 agrees at 12 bases. This CDR3 is 17 amino acids long. The trim removed 9 bases at V and 9 bases at J, leaving 18 bases unmatched. Per the germline V gene, CDR1 is LGHDT and CDR2 is YNNKEL (reference sequence). Here the CDR3 reads CASRASGGAGLSSEQFF. CDR3 bases: TGTGCCAGTAGGGCTAGCGGGGGGGCCGGGCTCTCATCTGAGCAGTTCTTC.

The chain recombines TRBV25-1 with TRBJ1-1; D gene unclear. V dropped 1 base and J dropped 1 base, with 10 bases sitting between them. CDR3 length equals 15 residues. Germline V lookup: CDR1 MGHDK, CDR2 SYGVNS. For the CDR3, the DNA is TGTGCCAGCAGTGAATGGGGTCGAGGGAACACTGAAGCTTTCTTT. Protein: CASSEWGRGNTEAFF.

The chain couples TRBV28 to TRBJ1-2; no firm D call. There are 12 residues in the CDR3. V shed 8 bases and J shed 5 bases, with 12 bases lying between them. CDR1 MDHEN and CDR2 SYDVKM come from the germline V gene. CDR3 sequence (DNA): TGTGCCAGCTCCCCCCGGAGGTATGGCTACACCTTC. It specifies CASSPRRYGYTF.

This sequence joins TRBV9 and TRBJ2-2, with D maybe TRBD2 (5 bases). Germline V gene lookup returns CDR1 SGDLS and CDR2 YYNGEE. This CDR3 is built from 15 residues. V lost 0 bases and J lost 4, with 10 bases in between. CDR3 residues: CASSVEAGGTGELFF. CDR3 bases: TGTGCCAGCAGCGTAGAGGCCGGAGGCACCGGGGAGCTGTTTTTT. The full variable domain, with the rest looked up from reference TRBV9 and TRBJ2-2, is DSGVTQTPKHLITATGQRVTLRCSPRSGDLSVYWYQQSLDQGLQFLIQYYNGEERAKGNILERFSAQQFPDLHSELNLSSLELGDSALYFCASSVEAGGTGELFFGEGSRLTVL.

The chain has TRBV6-5 and TRBJ2-7; D ambiguous. CDR1 and CDR2 (germline): MNHEY, SVGAGI. CDR3 length equals 13 residues. V lost 4 bases to trimming and J lost 2 bases, with 9 bases between them. CDR3: CASSSATAYEQYF. The CDR3 DNA follows: TGTGCCAGCAGTTCCGCAACGGCCTACGAGCAGTACTTC.

The chain uses TRBV14 and TRBJ2-5; D call uncertain. The CDR3 length is 12 residues. V lost 4 bases and J 5 bases, leaving 8 bases between the germline ends. CDR1 is SGHDN and CDR2 is FVKESK in the germline V gene. CDR3 loop: CASSRLGETQYF. In DNA, the CDR3 is TGTGCCAGCAGCCGTCTCGGGGAGACCCAGTACTTC.

This clone was detected a few times. The chain recombines TRBV28 with TRBJ1-5, with a weak D call TRBD1 (5 bases). Germline V CDR1 and CDR2: MDHEN, SYDVKM. The CDR3 consists of 14 residues. Trimming removed 6 bases at V and 3 bases at J, with 12 bases between. Here the CDR3 reads CASRREGINQPQHF. The CDR3 nucleotides read TGTGCCAGCAGACGGGAGGGGATCAATCAGCCCCAGCATTTT. Combining the CDR3 with reference TRBV28 and TRBJ1-5 gives the whole variable domain DVKVTQSSRYLVKRTGEKVFLECVQDMDHENMFWYRQDPGLGLRLIYFSYDVKMKEKGDIPEGYSVSREKKERFSLILESASTNQTSMYLCASRREGINQPQHFGDGTRLSIL.

The V call is TRBV6-5, the J call TRBJ1-6; TRBD1 might be the D (5 bases). The germline CDR1 and CDR2 sequences are MNHEY and SVGAGI. V lost 7 bases and J lost 12, with 19 bases in between. This CDR3 spans 14 amino acids. CDR3 in DNA: TGTGCCAGCATATTAACAACGACTGGGGGACCCCTCCACTTT. Protein product: CASILTTTGGPLHF.

The genes are TRBV6-2 or TRBV6-3 and TRBJ2-7, with D possibly matching TRBD1 (5 bases). The CDR3 length is 14 residues. CDR1 and CDR2 from the germline V gene are MNHEY and SVGEGT. Between the trimmed V and J ends, which lost 0 bases and 3 bases, there was a span of 9 bases. The CDR3 sequence: CASSYSRQGYEQYF. In nucleotides, the CDR3 is TGTGCCAGCAGTTACTCAAGGCAGGGCTACGAGCAGTACTTC.

CDR3 sequence: CASSFDSNYGYTF. In DNA, the CDR3 is TGCGCCAGCAGCTTCGACAGTAACTATGGCTACACCTTC. This chain uses TRBV5-1 with TRBJ1-2; TRBD1 might be the D (5 bases). V was pared by 2 bases and J by 1 base, with 6 bases between. Germline-derived CDR1 and CDR2 are SGHRS and YFSETQ. This CDR3 is built from 13 residues. Combining the CDR3 with reference TRBV5-1 and TRBJ1-2 gives the whole variable domain KAGVTQTPRYLIKTRGQQVTLSCSPISGHRSVSWYQQTPGQGLQFLFEYFSETQRNKGNFPGRFSGRQFSNSRSEMNVSTLELGDSALYLCASSFDSNYGYTFGSGTRLTVV.

This chain uses TRBV6-6 with TRBJ1-4, with 7 bases aligning to TRBD1. Trimming at V came to 5 bases and at J to 4 bases, leaving 4 bases not matched to a gene. In germline, CDR1 is MNHNY, CDR2 SVGAGI (reference sequence). This CDR3 comprises 14 residues. This CDR3 is CASSPGTDNEKLFF. For the CDR3, the DNA is TGTGCCAGCAGTCCCGGGACAGATAATGAAAAACTGTTTTTT.

The chain combines TRBV7-2 with TRBJ1-5; D call uncertain. The CDR3 is 12 amino acids. Looked up from germline, CDR1 is SGHTA and CDR2 is FQGNSA. The ends were cut back, 5 bases at V and 0 bases at J, with 2 bases in the middle. The DNA of the CDR3 is TGTGCCAGCAGCATTAGCAATCAGCCCCAGCATTTT. This gives the protein CASSISNQPQHF.